Below are 20 T cell receptor beta chains sequenced from a single sample in a study of spatial heterogeneity in lung cancer. As for time point: sample taken at primary tumor resection. MiXCR, applied by TCRdb to the 5' RACE reads, yields one record per CDR3 protein. This table has thousands of distinct CDR3 sequences, about 5% appearing once. This sample comprised normal lung tissue next to the tumor, obtained at surgery. The receptors were gathered from a female donor with early-stage non-small cell lung cancer.

There are many counts of this clonotype. The junction differs from germline at one of its ends, possibly a read error. The genes are TRBV10-2 and TRBJ1-2; D gene uncertain. Germline loops: CDR1 WSHSY, CDR2 SAAADI. The CDR3 is made up of 15 amino acids. The CDR3 region has the DNA TGCGCCAGCAGTGAGTCTTCGGGAGTATCCTATGGCTACAACTTC. This translates into CASSESSGVSYGYNF.

This clonotype was counted many times. The chain joins TRBV12-3 or TRBV12-4 to TRBJ1-4; no clear D gene. The CDR3 has 17 residues. V dropped 5 bases and J dropped 7 bases, with 23 bases sitting between them. The CDR3 loop is CASSRTAAKGQTEKLFF. DNA of the CDR3: TGTGCCAGCAGTCGCACAGCAGCCAAGGGTCAAACTGAAAAACTGTTTTTT.

This clonotype is medium-sized by share. The chain is built from TRBV13 and TRBJ2-3; the match to TRBD2 covers 11 bases. The CDR3 runs 17 residues. V lost 5 bases, J lost 3 bases, and 10 bases stayed unmatched. Germline V gene sequence: CDR1 PRHDT, CDR2 FYEKMQ (reference sequence). CDR3 residues: CASSLRLAGSGTDTQYF. CDR3 nucleotides: TGTGCCAGCAGCCTCCGACTAGCGGGATCAGGTACAGATACGCAGTATTTT.

This clonotype has just a few counts. The gene calls are TRBV5-1 and TRBJ2-7; 7 bases align to TRBD2. The CDR3 sequence is 15 residues long. V gave up 4 bases and J gave up 2 bases; unmatched junction bases: 9. From germline, CDR1 is SGHRS and CDR2 YFSETQ. The CDR3 sequence: CASSLLSGPTYEQYF. CDR3 bases: TGCGCCAGCAGCCTACTTAGCGGGCCAACCTACGAGCAGTACTTC.

V usage is TRBV6-5 and J usage is TRBJ1-5, with D unclear. CDR3 length equals 14 residues. The germline gives CDR1 MNHEY, CDR2 SVGAGI. V dropped 4 bases and J dropped 2 bases, with 9 bases sitting between them. DNA for the CDR3: TGTGCCAGCAGTTTGGACCGCCGCAATCAGCCCCAGCATTTT. Translating gives CASSLDRRNQPQHF.

In its sample, this clonotype is medium-sized. The chain recombines TRBV29-1 with TRBJ2-1; D ambiguous. The V gene's germline CDR1 is SQVTM and CDR2 ANQGSEA. This CDR3 comprises 13 residues. Trimming pared 7 bases from V and 5 bases from J, leaving 15 bases between. In DNA, the CDR3 is TGCAGCGCCTCTAGGCAGACGGACAATGAGCAGTTCTTC. Its translation: CSASRQTDNEQFF.

By sample fraction, this clonotype is medium-sized. The chain employs TRBV11-2 and TRBJ1-6, with 7 bases lining up with TRBD1. CDR1 and CDR2 (germline): SGHAT, FQNNGV. The V gene end was trimmed by 5 bases and the J gene end by 2 bases; junction bases not matched to a gene: 6. The CDR3 sequence is 16 residues long. The CDR3 DNA reads TGTGCCAGCAGCCCAAGGACAGGAACCTATAATTCACCCCTCCACTTT. Translating gives CASSPRTGTYNSPLHF.

This clonotype was detected many times. This chain links TRBV6-1 with TRBJ1-6; tentative D call: TRBD1 (5 bases). V was pared by 2 bases and J by 6 bases, with 11 bases between. The germline gives CDR1 MNHNS, CDR2 SASEGT. This CDR3 has 15 residues. CDR3 sequence reads: CASSESGTVNSPLHF. The CDR3 DNA follows: TGTGCCAGCAGTGAATCCGGGACCGTTAATTCACCCCTCCACTTT.

In this sample, this clonotype turned up many times. V usage is TRBV20-1 and J usage is TRBJ2-2; TRBD1 aligns across 7 bases. Looked up from germline, CDR1 is DFQATT and CDR2 is SNEGSKA (reference sequence). Germline trimming cut 5 bases from V and 1 base from J; bases unmatched to any gene: 4. CDR3 length: 14 amino acids. The CDR3: CSAWTGQNTGELFF. CDR3 sequence (DNA): TGCAGTGCTTGGACAGGCCAGAACACCGGGGAGCTGTTTTTT.

In regard to this clonotype: With a much larger clone just one base away, this may be a read error. It is unclear where the CDR3 begins or ends on the DNA, so no DNA is shown, and the CDR3 is as TCRdb lists it. This rearrangement joins TRBV7-2 to TRBJ1-2; TRBD1, as called in the table, went unchecked against the DNA. Germline CDR1 and CDR2: SGHTA and FQGNSA. The CDR3 extends over 15 residues, inclusive of both ends. Here the CDR3 reads CASSPQWGVGNGYNF.

This clonotype is labeled as medium-sized (0.01 to 0.1%). This sequence joins TRBV11-2 and TRBJ2-1; 9 bases are a match to TRBD2. V lost 1 base and J lost 6; bases outside the gene matches: 13. CDR1 and CDR2 (germline): SGHAT, FQNNGV. This CDR3 is 18 amino acids long. CDR3 in DNA: TGTGCCAGCAGCTTAGTCCTACGAGGGACTAGCAGTCGCAATGAGCAGTTCTTC. This encodes CASSLVLRGTSSRNEQFF. Full variable domain (remainder filled in from reference TRBV11-2 and TRBJ2-1): EAGVAQSPRYKIIEKRQSVAFWCNPISGHATLYWYQQILGQGPKLLIQFQNNGVVDDSQLPKDRFSAERLKGVDSTLKIQPAKLEDSAVYLCASSLVLRGTSSRNEQFFGPGTRLTVL.

This clonotype has at least ten counts. This chain joins TRBV27 and TRBJ2-3, with TRBD2 matching 7 bases. Trimming removed 3 bases from V and 1 base from J; junction bases left unmatched: 4. The CDR3 extends over 15 amino acids. The germline V gene encodes CDR1 MNHEY and CDR2 SMNVEV (reference sequence). The CDR3 DNA is TGTGCCAGCAGTTTTCGGGGGGAAGGCACAGATACGCAGTATTTT. Translated, it gives CASSFRGEGTDTQYF.

This clonotype is labeled as medium-sized. The chain carries TRBV12-3 or TRBV12-4 and TRBJ2-5; D is unclear. The CDR3 covers 16 residues. V gave up 6 bases and J gave up 0 bases, with 17 bases separating them. The CDR3 sequence: CASSPPAAMYQETQYF. DNA of the CDR3: TGTGCCAGCAGCCCCCCGGCAGCGATGTACCAAGAGACCCAGTACTTC.

This clonotype is large (0.1 to 1%) within its sample. This chain uses TRBV29-1 with TRBJ2-2, with D possibly TRBD2 on 6 matching bases. Germline CDR1 is SQVTM and CDR2 is ANQGSEA. CDR3 length: 11 amino acids. Trimming stripped 5 bases from V and 6 bases from J, with 7 bases between. In DNA, the CDR3 is TGCAGCGTTACTAGCTCCGGGGAGCTGTTTTTT. Encoded protein: CSVTSSGELFF.

This clonotype showed up many times. The V call is TRBV28, the J call TRBJ2-1, with D unresolved. Trimming took off 3 bases at V and 6 bases at J, with 0 bases between the two ends. This CDR3 comprises 10 residues. Germline values: CDR1 MDHEN, CDR2 SYDVKM. CDR3 bases: TGTGCCAGCAGTTTCAATGAGCAGTTCTTC. As protein: CASSFNEQFF.

This clonotype turned up a few times. This may stem from a read error, because a much larger clone lies one nucleotide away. This rearrangement joins TRBV5-1 to TRBJ2-2; D gene ambiguous. The CDR3 has 14 residues. Germline CDR1 reads SGHRS; CDR2 reads YFSETQ. The V gene lost 0 bases and the J gene lost 1 base, with 4 bases spanning the gap. DNA of the CDR3: TGCGCCAGCAGCTTGGGGCTGAACACCGGGGAGCTGTTTTTT. Its protein product is CASSLGLNTGELFF.

This clonotype was recorded at least ten times. The CDR3 is CASRYSRVEGTDTQYF. CDR3 DNA: TGTGCCAGCAGATACTCACGGGTGGAGGGTACAGATACGCAGTATTTT. J is TRBJ2-3 and V is TRBV11-2; TRBD2 is a possible D gene (6 bases). The CDR3 length is 16 residues. Trimming removed 6 bases from V and 3 bases from J, with 19 bases in between. Germline V CDR1 and CDR2: SGHAT, FQNNGV.

V usage is TRBV4-1 and J usage is TRBJ1-1, with D unresolved. The CDR3 is made up of 17 amino acids. The germline gives CDR1 MGHRA, CDR2 YSYEKL. V lost 0 bases, J lost 1 base, and 15 bases lay in between. CDR3 bases: TGCGCCAGCAGCCAAGATGCGCGAGGATCGTGGAACACTGAAGCTTTCTTT. It is translated as CASSQDARGSWNTEAFF.

This clonotype was counted many times. V usage is TRBV5-1 and J usage is TRBJ1-1, with D uncertain. V lost 1 base to trimming and J lost 3 bases, with 10 bases between them. Germline V gene lookup returns CDR1 SGHRS and CDR2 YFSETQ. The CDR3 is made up of 14 amino acids. CDR3 DNA: TGCGCCAGCAGCTTGCTTCGGCCCGACACTGAAGCTTTCTTT. Encoded protein: CASSLLRPDTEAFF.

This clonotype rates as medium-sized. The chain is built from TRBV7-3 and TRBJ2-5; the D is unclear. The CDR3 consists of 13 residues. Germline assignment: CDR1 SGHTA and CDR2 FQGTGA. Trimming left V 5 bases short and J 2 bases short, with 9 bases between. The CDR3 sequence: CASSPVAQETQYF. The CDR3 DNA reads as TGTGCCAGCAGCCCAGTGGCGCAAGAGACCCAGTACTTC.